Detailed here is one T cell receptor beta chain. What it recognizes is unknown. Germline-derived CDR1 and CDR2 are MNHNS and SASEGT. V lost 6 bases and J lost 6, with 10 bases in between. The CDR3 has 12 residues. The time point: cycle 4 day 1 (C4D1), after 5 to 7 weeks of nivolumab. With no exception, relapse followed autologous stem cell transplantation in all patients, and brentuximab vedotin exposure varied. The best responses consisted of complete response, partial response or progressive disease. Repertoires were generated with immunoSEQ multiplex PCR, while TCRdb's copy carries only in-frame clones and drops some. The sample has around 90,000 clones, roughly 78% seen once; the top ten hold approximately 9%. The sample originates from a study of PD-1 blockade in classical Hodgkin lymphoma. Study-wide results and limits: At C4D1, TCR diversity had climbed significantly for CD4+ cells, though not for CD8+ cells. Reports indicated that newly diagnosed patients had lower baseline TCR diversity than healthy donors did. Patients who responded completely had about the same baseline diversity as newly diagnosed patients.

This material consisted of peripheral blood mononuclear cells (PBMCs), taken before the fourth cycle of nivolumab. The V call is TRBV6-1, the J call TRBJ2-3, with D possibly being TRBD2 (5 bases). This TCR was recovered from a human donor with classical Hodgkin lymphoma. CDR3 nucleotide sequence: TGTGCCAGCAGCGGGTCGGGGGATACGCAGTATTTT. This translates into CASSGSGDTQYF.